Included here is one T cell receptor beta chain sequence, with context. This clone may be a read error of a much larger clone one base away. This sample was included in a study of T cells in Graves' hyperthyroidism and ophthalmopathy. Amplified regions were TCR beta CDR3 sequences from RNA transcripts. Primed by the HTBI set, a first-round RT-PCR was run on the TCR CDR3. TCRdb called the multiplex PCR reads again in MiXCR, with one record for every CDR3 protein. The sample includes about 370,000 distinct CDR3 sequences, 13% to 15% of them seen just once. Per germline, CDR1 MNHEY and CDR2 SVGAGI. The CDR3 is 15 amino acids.

The chain employs TRBV6-5 and TRBJ2-5; D is perhaps TRBD1 (6 bases). The origin of this receptor is a woman aged 55-70 years with Graves' ophthalmopathy. The material sequenced was blood. The CDR3 loop reads CVSSSQGSGRGTQYF. DNA of the CDR3: TGTGTCAGCAGTTCACAGGGAAGTGGTCGCGGGACCCAGTACTTC.